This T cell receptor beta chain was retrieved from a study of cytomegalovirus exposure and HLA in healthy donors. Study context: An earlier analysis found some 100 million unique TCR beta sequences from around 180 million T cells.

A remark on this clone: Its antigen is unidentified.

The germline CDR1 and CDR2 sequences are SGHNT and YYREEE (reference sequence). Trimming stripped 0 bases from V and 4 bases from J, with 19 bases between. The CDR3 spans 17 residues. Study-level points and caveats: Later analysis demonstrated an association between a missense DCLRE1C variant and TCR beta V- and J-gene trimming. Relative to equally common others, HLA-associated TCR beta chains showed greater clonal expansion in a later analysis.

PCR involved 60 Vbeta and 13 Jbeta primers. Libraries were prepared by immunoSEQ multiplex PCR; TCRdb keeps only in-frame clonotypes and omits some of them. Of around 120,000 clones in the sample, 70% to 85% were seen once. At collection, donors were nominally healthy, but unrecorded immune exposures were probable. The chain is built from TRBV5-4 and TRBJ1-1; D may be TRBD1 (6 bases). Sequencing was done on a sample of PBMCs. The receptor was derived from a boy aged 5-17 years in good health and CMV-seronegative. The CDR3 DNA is TGTGCCAGCAGCTTGGCCTGGCAGGGGAGGGGCGGCACTGAAGCTTTCTTT. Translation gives CASSLAWQGRGGTEAFF.